This TCR beta chain was recovered during a study of radiation and T cells in renal cell carcinoma (dated by TCRdb to the early 2020s). Regarding the study in general: The samples were obtained from a clinical trial, where primary renal cell carcinomas were treated with 15 Gy stereotactic body radiation therapy and then removed by nephrectomy 4 weeks afterward. In total, 50 to 60 samples, comprising around 26 tumors and some 27 peripheral blood samples, were subjected to TCR beta sequencing. A total of about 4 million unique CDR3 nucleotide sequences, encoding 2.5 million to 3 million unique CDR3 amino acid sequences, were found across all 55 or so samples. Overall study results and their limits: Changes in the blood repertoire were not tracked past 4 weeks after treatment. Because pretreatment tumor biopsies were not available, the study could not determine whether clonotypes were already present within the tumor at baseline. With a single-armed trial design, the study had no way to address how radiation dose or scheduling affects the TCR repertoire. In blood, the top tumor clonotypes increased from baseline to 2 weeks after radiation and then shrank by 4 weeks, which suggests a temporary expansion of tumor-resident clones.

This clone occurred once. What this receptor recognizes is not known. Base-call qualities are not available, and no considerably larger clone is one nucleotide away. From its cysteine to its phenylalanine, the CDR3 spans 15 amino acids. Kept here is only the CDR3 DNA, which spans 45 bases and is read in frame from base 1. CDR1 and CDR2 are read off the germline V gene as SGHRS and YFSETQ. V is pruned by 3 bases and J by 1 base, leaving 6 bases of the junction without a gene match. According to the study, the label for this sample's time point signals: blood 2 weeks post-SBRT. The treatment or condition label, as the study defines it: 15 Gy SBRT to primary tumor, nephrectomy 4 weeks later. Serial peripheral blood from radiation-treated patients was sampled at baseline, 2 weeks and 4 weeks after SBRT to track tumor-enriched clonotypes. All patients had renal cell carcinoma with clear cell pathology. Genomic DNA for TCR sequencing was prepared using the QIAamp DNA Blood Mini Kit (Qiagen). Samples were included in the analyses only if all quality control checks were passed.

TCR beta libraries were generated from genomic DNA with the immunoSEQ kit, following the manufacturer's recommendations. For library preparation, a first multiplex PCR was performed with proprietary primers, followed by a second PCR in which unique barcodes were added, and bead cleanups were performed after each round. A kit-provided positive control reaction and a negative control reaction were included in every sample batch. The final libraries were assessed on an Agilent 4200 TapeStation D1000 ScreenTape, pooled by volume, and quantified by qPCR. An Illumina NextSeq500 fitted with a MidOutput 150-cycle cartridge performed the sequencing, running 156 Read1 cycles and 15 Index1 cycles with the kit's custom primers. The pooled library was loaded at approximately 1 pM with a roughly 20% PhiX control spike-in. The paper's data handling went like this. The vendor-processed data were analyzed in R, and a clonotype was defined as all T cells that share the same CDR3 nucleotide sequence. For clone abundance analyses, frequencies were normalized to the 10,000 most abundant clones in each sample. Public T cell clones, averaging fewer than five per sample, were removed before analysis. Tumor-enriched and baseline blood-enriched clonotypes were defined by at least a 32-fold difference in abundance between compartments. A beta-binomial differential abundance model was used to identify clonotypes that expanded or contracted between blood time points. The Baroni-Urbani and Buser coefficient was used to measure tumor-blood repertoire similarity, and groups were compared with two-tailed Wilcoxon tests in R. In its TCRdb copy, this immuneACCESS table keeps in-frame sequences only and misses some clones. Where compared with another copy, unresolved V genes explain less than half of these, and the others have no known cause. The DNA gave D and trimming, while V, J and clone size come from that table. Within this sample are tens of thousands of clones, with 80% to 90% of them counted one time only. Of the sample, 22% falls within the top ten clones.

The TCR sequence derives from a woman aged 45-60 years with renal cell carcinoma. The source material was blood, sampled from a patient whose treatment included radiotherapy and nephrectomy. The chain joins TRBV5-1 to TRBJ2-7, and 8 junctional nucleotides match TRBD2. The encoded CDR3 is CASSSSGRTSYEQYF. The DNA is TGCGCCAGCAGCTCAAGCGGGAGAACATCCTACGAGCAGTACTTC.